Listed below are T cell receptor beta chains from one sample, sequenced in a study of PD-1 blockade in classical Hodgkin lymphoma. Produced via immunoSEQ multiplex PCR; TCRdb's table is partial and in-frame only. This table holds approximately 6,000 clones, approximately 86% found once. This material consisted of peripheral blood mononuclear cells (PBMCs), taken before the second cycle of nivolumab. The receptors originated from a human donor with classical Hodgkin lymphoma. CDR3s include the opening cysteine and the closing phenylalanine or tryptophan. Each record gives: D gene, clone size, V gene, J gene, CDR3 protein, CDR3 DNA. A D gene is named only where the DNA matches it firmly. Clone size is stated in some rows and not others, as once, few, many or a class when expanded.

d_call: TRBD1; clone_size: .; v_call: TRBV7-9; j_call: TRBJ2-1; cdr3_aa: CASSSQAGTGENEQFF; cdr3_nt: TGTGCCAGCAGCTCGCAAGCCGGGACAGGGGAGAATGAGCAGTTCTTC
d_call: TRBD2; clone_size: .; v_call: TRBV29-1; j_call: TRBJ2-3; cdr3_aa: CSALAGGRVDTQYF; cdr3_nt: TGCAGCGCCCTAGCGGGGGGAAGGGTAGATACGCAGTATTTT
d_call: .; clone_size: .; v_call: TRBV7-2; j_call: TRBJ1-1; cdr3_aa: CASSSIRGRTTEAFF; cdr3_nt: TGTGCCAGCAGCTCTATACGGGGGCGGACCACTGAAGCTTTCTTT
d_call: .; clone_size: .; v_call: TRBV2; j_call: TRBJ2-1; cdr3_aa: CASSDRGQFF; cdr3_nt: TGTGCCAGCAGTGACAGGGGTCAGTTCTTC
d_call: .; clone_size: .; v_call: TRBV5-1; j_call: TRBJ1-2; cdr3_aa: CASGVEAGRAWNYGYTF; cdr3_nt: TGCGCCAGCGGCGTTGAGGCTGGCAGGGCGTGGAACTATGGCTACACCTTC
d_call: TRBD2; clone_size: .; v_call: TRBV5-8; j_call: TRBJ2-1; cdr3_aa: CASSLESGRGGNEQFF; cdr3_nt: TGTGCCAGCAGCTTAGAAAGCGGGAGGGGAGGAAATGAGCAGTTCTTC
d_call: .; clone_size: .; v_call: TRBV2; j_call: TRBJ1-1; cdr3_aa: CASSVGGHTEAFF; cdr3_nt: TGTGCCAGCAGTGTTGGGGGGCACACTGAAGCTTTCTTT
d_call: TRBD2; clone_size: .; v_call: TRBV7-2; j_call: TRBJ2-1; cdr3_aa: CASSRDYGGEQFF; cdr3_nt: TGTGCCAGCAGCCGGGACTACGGGGGTGAGCAGTTCTTC
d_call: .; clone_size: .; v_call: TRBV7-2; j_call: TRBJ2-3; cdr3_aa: CASRPNTDTQYF; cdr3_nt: TGTGCCAGCCGCCCGAACACAGATACGCAGTATTTT
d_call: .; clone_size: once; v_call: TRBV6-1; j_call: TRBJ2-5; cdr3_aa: CASTRQGAQETQYF; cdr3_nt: TGTGCCAGCACCAGACAAGGGGCGCAAGAGACCCAGTACTTC
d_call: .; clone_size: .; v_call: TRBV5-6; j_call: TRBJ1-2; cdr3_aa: CASSYRDTPLGYTF; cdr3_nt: TGTGCCAGCAGCTACCGGGACACACCGTTGGGCTACACCTTC
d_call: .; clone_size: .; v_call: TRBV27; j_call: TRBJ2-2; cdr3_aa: CASSLMRVNTGELFF; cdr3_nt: TGTGCCAGCAGTTTAATGCGGGTCAACACCGGGGAGCTGTTTTTT
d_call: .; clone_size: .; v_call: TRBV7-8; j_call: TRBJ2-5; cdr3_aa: CASSLGRGPQYF; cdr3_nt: TGTGCCAGCAGCTTAGGTCGAGGGCCCCAGTACTTC
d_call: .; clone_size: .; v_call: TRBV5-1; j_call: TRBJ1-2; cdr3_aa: CASSLDTTNYGYTF; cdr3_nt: TGCGCCAGCAGCCTGGACACGACTAACTATGGCTACACCTTC
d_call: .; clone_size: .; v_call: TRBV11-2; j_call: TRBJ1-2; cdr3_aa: CASSSWGRYRNYGYTF; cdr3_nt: TGTGCCAGCAGCTCTTGGGGACGCTATCGTAACTATGGCTACACCTTC
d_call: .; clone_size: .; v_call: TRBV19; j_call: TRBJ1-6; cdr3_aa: CASSIRGRANNSPLHF; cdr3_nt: TGTGCCAGTAGTATCCGGGGACGGGCGAATAATTCACCCCTCCACTTT